Described below is a single TCR beta chain sequence and its context. This entry comes from a study of immune evolution from preneoplasia to lung adenocarcinoma. Assay used: immunoSEQ multiplex PCR; TCRdb lists only in-frame clones, some missing. In the table there are over 9,500 clones, more than 70% of which are singletons. Germline assignment: CDR1 ENHRY and CDR2 SYGVKD. Trimming shortened V by 2 bases and J by 7 bases, and 10 bases separated the two germline ends. The CDR3 covers 13 residues. This sequence was found in a person between 65 and 79 years old with invasive lung adenocarcinoma. Some clones in this sample may be carry-over from other donors' samples. The chain has TRBV10-3 and TRBJ2-3; possible D gene TRBD2, 5 bases. Sequencing input: FFPE invasive lung adenocarcinoma tissue. The CDR3 here is CAISENSVYTQYF. CDR3 coding DNA: TGTGCCATCAGTGAGAATAGCGTGTATACGCAGTATTTT.